Each of the 16 T cell receptor beta chains below was sequenced from the same sample in a study of breast tumors, draining lymph nodes, adjacent tissues. Breast cancer patients provided tissue from their axillary draining lymph nodes. TCRdb re-analysed the multiplex PCR reads in MiXCR, keeping a single row per CDR3 protein. The sample contains fewer than 250,000 distinct CDR3 sequences, about a third of which appear only once. What was sequenced was axillary lymph node tissue. These receptors originate from a female donor with breast cancer. Some clones in this sample may be carry-over from other donors' samples.

This clonotype was seen more than once but under ten times. J is TRBJ2-2 and V is TRBV6-2 or TRBV6-3; D remains ambiguous. CDR1 and CDR2 (germline): MNHEY, SVGEGT. V dropped 2 bases and J dropped 4 bases, with 11 bases sitting between them. The CDR3 totals 15 residues. The CDR3 is CASSYITNPTGELFF. The CDR3 nucleotides read TGTGCCAGCAGTTACATCACCAACCCCACCGGGGAGCTGTTTTTT.

This rearrangement joins TRBV27 to TRBJ1-2; 7 bases align to TRBD1. Germline values: CDR1 MNHEY, CDR2 SMNVEV (reference sequence). Trimming at V came to 0 bases and at J to 4 bases, leaving 2 bases not matched to a gene. The CDR3 has 14 residues. Here the CDR3 reads CASSLSGQRYGYTF. In DNA form, the CDR3 reads TGTGCCAGCAGTTTATCGGGACAGCGCTATGGCTACACCTTC.

The chain links TRBV7-2 to TRBJ1-1; perhaps TRBD1 as D (6 bases). V was pared by 7 bases and J by 7 bases, with 16 bases between. CDR1 and CDR2 from the germline V gene are SGHTA and FQGNSA. This CDR3 has 13 residues. The chain's CDR3 is CASTVNHRDEAFF. The CDR3 bases are TGTGCCAGCACCGTAAATCACAGGGATGAAGCTTTCTTT.

This clonotype was counted ten times or more. V usage is TRBV3-1 and J usage is TRBJ1-5; D not resolved. The V and J ends lost 1 base and 2 bases respectively, with 6 bases between them. In germline, CDR1 is LGHDT, CDR2 YNNKEL (reference sequence). This CDR3 contains 14 residues. The CDR3, as DNA: TGTGCCAGCAGCCAAGCAGGCCGCAATCAGCCCCAGCATTTT. Translation gives CASSQAGRNQPQHF.

The chain joins TRBV7-9 to TRBJ1-4, with D unclear. V shed 1 base and J shed 10 bases, with 13 bases lying between them. Per the germline V gene, CDR1 is SEHNR and CDR2 is FQNEAQ (reference sequence). This CDR3 contains 14 residues. In DNA form, the CDR3 reads TGTGCCAGCAGCTTAGAAGGGTCGGGAGGAAAACTGTTTTTT. Its protein product is CASSLEGSGGKLFF.

There are many counts of this clonotype. A much larger clone lies a single base off, so this may be a read error. CDR3 nucleotides: TGCAGTGCTAGAGGGCTAGCGGGAGCGACGGAGCAGTTCTTC. Amino acid sequence: CSARGLAGATEQFF. The gene calls are TRBV20-1 and TRBJ2-1, with TRBD2 identical over 10 bases. The V gene end was trimmed by 1 base and the J gene end by 10 bases; junction bases not matched to a gene: 7. Germline lookup yields CDR1 DFQATT and CDR2 SNEGSKA (reference sequence). The length of the CDR3 is 14 residues.

In its sample, this clonotype was seen many times. The chain joins TRBV29-1 to TRBJ2-3; perhaps TRBD2 as D (6 bases). Germline loops: CDR1 SQVTM, CDR2 ANQGSEA. The V end was cut by 7 bases, the J end by 2 bases, with 10 bases between. The CDR3 has 12 amino acids. The CDR3 loop reads CSAGGPTDTQYF. The CDR3, as DNA: TGCAGCGCCGGGGGACCCACAGATACGCAGTATTTT.

The table lists this clonotype with a few counts. The rearrangement links TRBV6-6 to TRBJ2-5; TRBD2 aligns across 9 bases. The CDR3 is made up of 17 amino acids. The germline gives CDR1 MNHNY, CDR2 SVGAGI (reference sequence). With 5 bases clipped from V and 2 bases from J, the junction kept 12 bases outside the gene matches. The CDR3: CASSPTARAGGQETQYF. The CDR3, as DNA: TGTGCCAGCAGTCCGACGGCGAGAGCGGGAGGTCAAGAGACCCAGTACTTC.

This clonotype was seen repeatedly, ten times or more. V gene TRBV27 combines with J gene TRBJ1-2; no reliable D call. Per the germline V gene, CDR1 is MNHEY and CDR2 is SMNVEV (reference sequence). With 2 bases removed from V and 0 bases from J, the gap between germline ends came to 4 bases. CDR3 size: 13 residues. The CDR3, as DNA: TGTGCCAGCAGTTTAAGGCCTAACTATGGCTACACCTTC. This gives the protein CASSLRPNYGYTF.

This clonotype was seen a handful of times. This sequence joins TRBV18 and TRBJ2-3, with a weak D call TRBD2 (6 bases). This CDR3 contains 16 residues. CDR1 and CDR2 (germline): KGHSH, LQKENI. Trimming cost V 2 bases and J 0 bases, with 12 bases left between them. The chain's CDR3 is CASSPGPGLSTDTQYF. For the CDR3, the DNA is TGTGCCAGCTCACCAGGCCCGGGACTCAGCACAGATACGCAGTATTTT.

At least ten counts were recorded for this clonotype. The V call is TRBV5-1, the J call TRBJ1-6; TRBD1 might be the D (5 bases). The CDR3 covers 15 residues. Germline V CDR1 and CDR2: SGHRS, YFSETQ. Trimming removed 3 bases at V and 6 bases at J, with 13 bases between. CDR3 nucleotides: TGCGCCAGCAGCTGGGGGGGTGCAGTTAATTCACCCCTCCACTTT. Translating gives CASSWGGAVNSPLHF.

This clonotype was recorded at least ten times. The V and J genes are TRBV9 and TRBJ2-2, with D unclear. V was shortened by 0 bases and J by 8 bases, with 20 bases between the two germline ends. Per the germline V gene, CDR1 is SGDLS and CDR2 is YYNGEE. The CDR3 has 17 residues. As DNA, the CDR3 is TGTGCCAGCAGCGTAGCTAGTGGGTTGGCCGTGTGGGGGGAGCTGTTTTTT. It specifies CASSVASGLAVWGELFF.

This clonotype has a handful of counts. This clone may be a read error of a much larger clone one base away. This sequence joins TRBV12-3 or TRBV12-4 and TRBJ2-7; 11 bases agree with TRBD2. The CDR3 spans 15 residues. CDR3 sequence reads: CASSLLAGGGYERYF. Written as DNA, the CDR3 is TGTGCCAGCAGTTTACTAGCGGGAGGTGGGTACGAGCGGTACTTC.

This clonotype was recorded many times. This chain uses TRBV7-6 with TRBJ2-7, with D unclear. The germline V gene has CDR1 SGHVS and CDR2 FNYEAQ. The V end lost 1 base, the J end lost 7 bases, and 11 bases lay between the germline ends. CDR3 length equals 13 residues. The CDR3 region has the DNA TGTGCCAGCAGCTTAGGGGGTCTAGGGGAGCAGTACTTC. This codes for CASSLGGLGEQYF.

The table lists this clonotype with many counts. The V gene is TRBV7-9, the J gene TRBJ2-3; D remains unclear. This CDR3 comprises 15 residues. The V end was cut by 5 bases, the J end by 0 bases, with 12 bases between. CDR1 is SEHNR, CDR2 FQNEAQ, per germline (reference sequence). The CDR3 sequence: CASSPISGSTDTQYF. The CDR3 DNA is TGTGCCAGCAGCCCGATCTCGGGTAGCACAGATACGCAGTATTTT.

V usage is TRBV20-1 and J usage is TRBJ2-2, with D perhaps matching TRBD1 (6 bases). Trimming removed 1 base from V and 8 bases from J, with 8 bases in between. The CDR3 contains 12 residues. Germline V gene lookup returns CDR1 DFQATT and CDR2 SNEGSKA (reference sequence). As DNA, the CDR3 is TGCAGTGCTAGAGTTGGGACAGGGGAGCTGTTTTTT. It encodes CSARVGTGELFF.